Given below is one T cell receptor beta chain in context. This sample is part of a study of control samples from healthy donors and cancer patients. The CDR3 loop spans 15 amino acids. V trimming: 6 bases; J trimming: 2 bases; junction bases outside the gene matches: 6. The V gene's germline CDR1 is LGHNA and CDR2 YSLEER. Produced via immunoSEQ multiplex PCR; TCRdb's table is partial and in-frame only. The table includes approximately 40,000 clones, approximately 90% detected once. The sequencing input was blood. This chain joins TRBV4-3 and TRBJ2-2, with 7 bases matching TRBD1. The receptor comes from a woman in her forties or fifties in good health. This CDR3 reads CASSSGQRNTGELFF. The CDR3 nucleotides are TGCGCCAGCAGTTCGGGACAGCGAAACACCGGGGAGCTGTTTTTT.